These T cell receptor beta chains were read from a single sample in a study of blood T cell repertoires in COVID-19. Produced via immunoSEQ multiplex PCR; TCRdb's table is partial and in-frame only. The table includes hundreds of thousands of clones, over 70% detected once. The sequenced sample consisted of peripheral blood. The receptors here all came from a woman in her forties who had recovered from COVID-19. CDR3s include the opening cysteine and the closing phenylalanine or tryptophan. D genes are given only for firm matches. A row's size may be missing; if present it is once, few, many or a size class.

CDR3	DNA	size	V	D	J
CASSGTGGTDTQYF	TGTGCCAGCAGCGGGACAGGGGGCACAGATACGCAGTATTTT	-	TRBV7-3	TRBD1	TRBJ2-3
CSALDRGPGNTIYF	TGCAGCGCTCTTGACAGGGGGCCTGGAAACACCATATATTTT	-	TRBV29-1	TRBD1	TRBJ1-3
CASSPLDRILGGYTF	TGTGCCAGCAGTCCCCTGGACAGGATTTTGGGGGGCTACACCTTC	-	TRBV27	TRBD1	TRBJ1-2
CASSFSGQGDGYTF	TGTGCCAGCAGTTTTTCGGGACAGGGCGATGGCTACACCTTC	-	TRBV28	TRBD1	TRBJ1-2
CASSGGFGTSGGTGELFF	TGCGCCAGCAGCGGCGGGTTCGGGACTAGCGGGGGCACCGGGGAGCTGTTTTTT	once	TRBV5-1	TRBD2	TRBJ2-2
CASSYSFLLPYGYTF	TGTGCCAGCAGTTACTCGTTTCTCCTACCCTATGGCTACACCTTC	once	TRBV6-5	-	TRBJ1-2
CASSGDRFLGTDTQYF	TGCGCCAGCAGTGGCGACAGGTTTTTGGGCACAGATACGCAGTATTTT	-	TRBV10-1	-	TRBJ2-3
CASSVGDVGETQYF	TGTGCCAGCAGCGTAGGAGATGTTGGAGAAACGCAGTATTTT	-	TRBV9	-	TRBJ2-3
CSVGSLRTDTQYF	TGCAGCGTGGGGAGCTTGAGGACAGATACGCAGTATTTT	-	TRBV29-1	-	TRBJ2-3
CASSLKHFWRQGAFSQPQHF	TGTGCCAGCAGCTTAAAACACTTCTGGAGGCAGGGGGCATTTAGTCAGCCCCAGCATTTT	few	TRBV7-8	TRBD1	TRBJ1-5
CASSEAGALITYNEQFF	TGCGCCAGCAGTGAAGCGGGGGCCCTGATAACCTACAATGAGCAGTTCTTC	-	TRBV10-2	TRBD2	TRBJ2-1
CASSRGLAGQETQYF	TGTGCCAGCTCCCGGGGACTAGCGGGGCAAGAGACCCAGTACTTC	few	TRBV18	TRBD2	TRBJ2-5
CSVDGAGPGELFF	TGCAGCGTTGACGGAGCAGGGCCCGGGGAGCTGTTTTTT	-	TRBV29-1	-	TRBJ2-2
CASSQDRGNTEAFF	TGTGCCAGCAGCCAAGATAGAGGGAACACTGAAGCTTTCTTT	-	TRBV4-2	-	TRBJ1-1
CAISVMARLDTQYF	TGTGCCATAAGTGTAATGGCTAGACTTGATACGCAGTATTTT	-	TRBV10-3	-	TRBJ2-3
CATSSPRQGLNEKLFF	TGTGCCACCAGCTCCCCCAGACAGGGCCTTAATGAAAAACTGTTTTTT	-	TRBV15	TRBD1	TRBJ1-4
CASSLLPGTVADEQFF	TGTGCCAGCAGCCTCCTACCCGGGACAGTGGCGGATGAGCAGTTCTTC	-	TRBV7-3	TRBD1	TRBJ2-1
CATETALYGYTF	TGTGCCACCGAGACAGCCCTGTATGGCTACACCTTC	-	TRBV6-5	-	TRBJ1-2
CAIKAGGTDTQYF	TGTGCCATCAAGGCGGGGGGGACGGATACGCAGTATTTT	-	TRBV10-3	TRBD2	TRBJ2-3
CASSLVGVNTGELFF	TGTGCCAGCAGTTTAGTCGGGGTTAACACCGGGGAGCTGTTTTTT	-	TRBV27	-	TRBJ2-2